These 21 T cell receptor beta chains came from one sample sequenced in a study of shared clonotypes between healthy human individuals. Using immunoSEQ multiplex PCR, the repertoire was profiled, and TCRdb retains in-frame clones only, with some absent. The table has roughly 2 million clones, approximately 95% seen once. Sequences were obtained from naive CD4+ T cells sorted from blood. The subset: CD45RA+ positively selected. The receptors were gathered from a man between 18 and 29 years old in good health.

This clone was counted only a few times. The chain carries TRBV19 and TRBJ1-6; 7 bases map to TRBD1. The length of the CDR3 is 14 residues. The J segment lost 10 bases and the V segment lost 1 base, leaving 4 bases of the junction unmatched. Germline loops: CDR1 LNHDA, CDR2 SQIVND (reference sequence). CDR3 residues: CASSIARGESPLHF. Written as DNA, the CDR3 is TGTGCCAGTAGTATAGCCAGGGGGGAATCACCCCTCCACTTT. Looking up the rest from reference TRBV19 and TRBJ1-6 gives the full variable domain: DGGITQSPKYLFRKEGQNVTLSCEQNLNHDAMYWYRQDPGQGLRLIYYSQIVNDFQKGDIAEGYSVSREKKESFPLTVTSAQKNPTAFYLCASSIARGESPLHFGNGTRLTVT.

The chain employs TRBV7-2 and TRBJ2-7; 13 positions agree with TRBD2. Germline V gene lookup returns CDR1 SGHTA and CDR2 FQGNSA. The ends lost 4 bases at V and 4 bases at J; junction bases unmatched: 16. This CDR3 contains 19 residues. CDR3 coding DNA: TGTGCCAGCAGCTCATTTCGCGGACTAGCGGGGGTCGGTTCTTACGAGCAGTACTTC. Protein: CASSSFRGLAGVGSYEQYF.

The chain is built from TRBV10-2 and TRBJ1-2; a possible D gene is TRBD1 (6 bases). The V end was cut by 4 bases, the J end by 5 bases, with 11 bases between. Germline V gene lookup returns CDR1 WSHSY and CDR2 SAAADI. The CDR3 extends over 13 amino acids. In nucleotides, the CDR3 is TGCGCCAGCAGTGGTACAGGACAGTATGGCTACACCTTC. It codes for CASSGTGQYGYTF.

This clone has a single count. The gene calls are TRBV10-1 and TRBJ2-4, with D hard to call. The CDR3 totals 15 residues. From germline, CDR1 is WNHNN and CDR2 SYGVQD (reference sequence). Trimming took off 0 bases at V and 8 bases at J, with 14 bases between the two ends. The CDR3: CASSESGQPPHIQYF. CDR3 nucleotide sequence: TGCGCCAGCAGTGAGTCGGGTCAACCACCCCACATTCAGTACTTC.

The V gene is TRBV11-3, the J gene TRBJ1-6; unclear D gene. CDR1 is SGHNT and CDR2 is YENEEA in the germline V gene. The CDR3 length is 14 residues. V was clipped by 3 bases and J by 4 bases, with 7 bases between them. The CDR3 here is CASSFSGYNSPLHF. The CDR3 DNA sequence: TGTGCCAGCAGCTTTAGTGGATATAATTCACCCCTCCACTTT.

The table lists this clone with a count of one. J is TRBJ1-4 and V is TRBV11-2; 7 nucleotides agree with TRBD1. Germline V lookup: CDR1 SGHAT, CDR2 FQNNGV. V trimming: 5 bases; J trimming: 1 base; junction bases outside the gene matches: 7. This CDR3 comprises 16 residues. Here the CDR3 DNA reads TGTGCCAGCAGCGCCCGACAGGGAGTAACTAATGAAAAACTGTTTTTT. Encoded protein: CASSARQGVTNEKLFF.

The chain joins TRBV2 to TRBJ2-5, with D possibly matching TRBD1 (6 bases). There are 16 residues in the CDR3. V was cut by 6 bases and J by 3 bases, with 20 bases left in between. Germline assignment: CDR1 SNHLY and CDR2 FYNNEI. Written as DNA, the CDR3 is TGTGCCAGCAGGAAGACAGGTTCCCCCGTGGAAGAGACCCAGTACTTC. Amino acid sequence: CASRKTGSPVEETQYF.

The chain recombines TRBV7-2 with TRBJ2-5; 10 nucleotides line up with TRBD2. Germline V lookup: CDR1 SGHTA, CDR2 FQGNSA. The trim removed 4 bases at V and 3 bases at J, leaving 17 bases unmatched. This CDR3 is built from 19 residues. CDR3 protein: CASSSRGASGSLWEETQYF. The CDR3 region has the DNA TGTGCCAGCAGCTCCAGGGGGGCTAGCGGGAGTTTATGGGAAGAGACCCAGTACTTC.

The rearrangement links TRBV13 to TRBJ2-7, with D hard to call. This CDR3 has 16 amino acids. V lost 0 bases and J lost 2, with 14 bases in between. Germline V CDR1 and CDR2: PRHDT, FYEKMQ (reference sequence). Here the CDR3 DNA reads TGTGCCAGCAGCTTAGGGGCCCAGCTGGTGGCCTACGAGCAGTACTTC. Its translation is CASSLGAQLVAYEQYF. The full variable domain, in which reference TRBV13 and TRBJ2-7 provide the parts outside the CDR3, is AAGVIQSPRHLIKEKRETATLKCYPIPRHDTVYWYQQGPGQDPQFLISFYEKMQSDKGSIPDRFSAQQFSDYHSELNMSSLELGDSALYFCASSLGAQLVAYEQYFGPGTRLTVT.

This clone was picked up one time. The rearrangement uses TRBV29-1 and TRBJ1-1, with D possibly TRBD1 on 5 matching bases. Deletions cut 6 bases from V and 1 base from J, with 21 bases between. The germline V gene encodes CDR1 SQVTM and CDR2 ANQGSEA. This CDR3 region has 16 residues. The CDR3 loop is CSVGRLLTAENTEAFF. The DNA for the CDR3 is TGCAGCGTAGGACGACTACTGACAGCCGAGAACACTGAAGCTTTCTTT.

The chain recombines TRBV28 with TRBJ1-2; D gene ambiguous. The CDR3 is 13 residues long. Germline V gene data show CDR1 as MDHEN and CDR2 as SYDVKM. V lost 2 bases, J lost 4 bases, and 8 bases lay in between. CDR3 bases: TGTGCCAGCAGTTTAGGGGTACCCTATGGCTACACCTTC. It is translated as CASSLGVPYGYTF.

The CDR3 spells CSARDWPMQFF. For the CDR3, the DNA is TGCAGTGCTAGAGATTGGCCTATGCAGTTCTTC. The V gene is TRBV20-1, the J gene TRBJ2-1; D not certain. The CDR3 is made up of 11 amino acids. The V end was cut by 0 bases, the J end by 12 bases, with 9 bases between. Germline CDR1 reads DFQATT; CDR2 reads SNEGSKA (reference sequence).

This clone was seen a single time. The chain combines TRBV5-6 with TRBJ2-5; D possibly uses TRBD1 or TRBD2 (6 bases each). This CDR3 is built from 14 residues. Germline loops: CDR1 SGHDT, CDR2 YYEEEE. The V gene lost 1 base and the J gene lost 5 bases, with 12 bases spanning the gap. CDR3 coding DNA: TGTGCCAGCAGCTTGTGGGGGGCCCCCGAGACCCAGTACTTC. It yields the protein CASSLWGAPETQYF.

This chain joins TRBV7-9 and TRBJ2-7; TRBD1 matches 9 bases. Germline-derived CDR1 and CDR2 are SEHNR and FQNEAQ (reference sequence). J was trimmed by 3 bases and V by 5 bases; bases with no gene match: 17. The CDR3 spans 18 residues. This CDR3 is CASSLYRGRKGQLYEQYF. Here the CDR3 DNA reads TGTGCCAGCAGCCTATACAGGGGGCGCAAAGGACAACTCTACGAGCAGTACTTC.

The chain recombines TRBV6-5 with TRBJ2-1, with 13 bases identical to TRBD2. V shed 3 bases and J 9 bases; nucleotides not matched to a gene: 2. The germline V gene has CDR1 MNHEY and CDR2 SVGAGI. CDR3 length equals 14 residues. The CDR3: CASSYTSGRAEQFF. The CDR3 nucleotides are TGTGCCAGCAGTTATACTAGCGGGAGGGCTGAGCAGTTCTTC.

This clone has a single count. The chain combines TRBV27 with TRBJ1-2; unclear D gene. This CDR3 contains 14 residues. V was clipped by 4 bases and J by 4 bases, with 13 bases between them. CDR1 MNHEY and CDR2 SMNVEV come from the germline V gene (reference sequence). The chain's CDR3 is CASSSPGNPYGYTF. CDR3 bases: TGTGCCAGCAGTTCCCCTGGAAACCCCTATGGCTACACCTTC.

The rearrangement links TRBV30 to TRBJ2-2, with D possibly matching TRBD2 (7 bases). This CDR3 has 13 residues. Germline V gene lookup returns CDR1 GTSNPN and CDR2 SVGIG (reference sequence). Deletions cut 3 bases from V and 5 bases from J, with 10 bases between. CDR3 nucleotides: TGTGCCTGGAGCGGGGGGCCAACCGGGGAGCTGTTTTTT. Residues: CAWSGGPTGELFF.

The CDR3 here is CASSAKQAGTSGFHEQFF. CDR3 bases: TGTGCCAGCAGCGCAAAACAGGCCGGGACTAGCGGGTTCCATGAGCAGTTCTTC. The chain couples TRBV5-4 to TRBJ2-1, with 12 bases identical to TRBD2. Germline V gives CDR1 SGHNT, CDR2 YYREEE (reference sequence). This CDR3 is built from 18 residues. V lost 4 bases, J lost 8 bases, and 16 bases stayed unmatched.

A remark on this clone: The sample contains more than one DNA sequence encoding this CDR3. The chain links TRBV5-1 to TRBJ2-5; D remains ambiguous. With 0 bases removed from V and 2 bases from J, the gap between germline ends came to 8 bases. From germline, CDR1 is SGHRS and CDR2 YFSETQ. The CDR3 has 14 amino acids. CDR3 in amino acids: CASSLAGQQETQYF. In DNA form, the CDR3 reads TGCGCCAGCAGCTTGGCCGGGCAGCAAGAGACCCAGTACTTC.

The chain is built from TRBV5-4 and TRBJ1-2, with 9 bases that match TRBD1. This CDR3 region has 15 residues. CDR1 and CDR2 from the germline V gene are SGHNT and YYREEE (reference sequence). The V and J ends lost 4 bases and 2 bases, in that order; junction bases with no gene match: 6. CDR3 residues: CASSGGQGKNYGYTF. The DNA of the CDR3 is TGTGCCAGCAGCGGGGGACAGGGCAAAAACTATGGCTACACCTTC.

Comments on this clone: The same CDR3 is also encoded by other DNA sequences in this sample. This chain links TRBV6-1 with TRBJ2-7; TRBD1 aligns across 11 bases. Germline loops: CDR1 MNHNS, CDR2 SASEGT. Trimming at V came to 6 bases and at J to 3 bases, leaving 4 bases not matched to a gene. The CDR3 runs to 14 residues. The CDR3 spells CASSRTGGDYEQYF. Written as DNA, the CDR3 is TGTGCCAGCAGCCGGACAGGGGGCGACTACGAGCAGTACTTC.